This TCR beta chain was sequenced during a study of neoadjuvant nivolumab and ipilimumab in lung cancer. Study-level points and caveats: Compared with tumor-adjacent uninvolved lung, resected tumors showed greater richness and clonality. Blood richness before therapy tracked richness in tumors resected after neoadjuvant therapy.

With regard to this clone: What it recognizes is unknown.

TCRdb keeps only in-frame clones here, not all; method: immunoSEQ multiplex PCR. The table records tens of thousands of clones, around 88% of them present only once. The TCR originated in an adult with non-small cell lung cancer. Some clones in this sample may be carry-over from other donors' samples. The specimen was blood, collected before neoadjuvant nivolumab, alone or with ipilimumab.

Written as DNA, the CDR3 is TGTGCCAGCAGCTTAGTGTGGATAGCGGGCGCGAACACCGGGGAGCTGTTTTTT. This encodes CASSLVWIAGANTGELFF. This chain uses TRBV7-8 with TRBJ2-2; 7 bases map to TRBD2. The CDR3 spans 18 residues. Looked up from germline, CDR1 is SGHVS and CDR2 is FQNEAQ. Trimming cost V 1 base and J 0 bases; bases outside gene matches: 8.